Following are 15 T cell receptor beta chains from one sample sequenced in a study of T cells expressing NK-cell markers. Reanalyzing the 5' RACE reads, TCRdb keeps one entry per CDR3 protein, without DNA. Its clone listing holds some 500,000 distinct CDR3 sequences. Input material: blood T cells: a sorted CD56 or NKG2C T cell subset, CD4+ or CD8+ T cells, or bulk PBMC T cells (not recorded which). These receptors were taken from a woman aged 45-60 years in good health.

The chain combines TRBV28 with TRBJ1-3. Germline CDR1 and CDR2: MDHEN and SYDVKM. CDR3 length equals 14 residues. The CDR3 sequence: CASSFTTKGDTIYF.

V usage is TRBV6-5 and J usage is TRBJ1-1. This CDR3 spans 15 amino acids. Germline V CDR1 and CDR2: MNHEY, SVGAGI. The CDR3 sequence: CASSYSVTGGTEAFF.

This chain links TRBV4-1 with TRBJ1-5; the TCRdb call, TRBD1, lacks DNA for checking. CDR1 MGHRA and CDR2 YSYEKL come from the germline V gene. This CDR3 comprises 15 residues. The CDR3 loop is CASSQDVQVFQPQHF.

The V call is TRBV12-3 or TRBV12-4, the J call TRBJ2-1; TCRdb picks TRBD2, but there is no DNA to check that call. The CDR3 extends over 14 amino acids. Here the CDR3 reads CASSFGFAGYEQFF.

V and J are TRBV6-5 and TRBJ1-3; checking the TCRdb D call of TRBD1 is not possible without DNA. Germline V CDR1 and CDR2: MNHEY, SVGAGI. The CDR3 has 15 residues. CDR3: CASTRDGLSGNTIYF.

This chain uses TRBV24-1 with TRBJ2-7; TCRdb outputs TRBD1, but without DNA this stays unchecked. CDR3 length: 12 residues. Germline V CDR1 and CDR2: KGHDR, SFDVKD. This CDR3 reads CATGTDTYEQYF.

The V gene is TRBV6-2 or TRBV6-3, the J gene TRBJ2-7; TCRdb gives TRBD2 as the D gene, but with no DNA this cannot be confirmed. Germline V gene sequence: CDR1 MNHEY, CDR2 SVGEGT. The CDR3 is 13 amino acids. CDR3 sequence: CASTGGTLREQYF.

The chain recombines TRBV5-1 with TRBJ2-1; the D gene TCRdb calls, TRBD2, cannot be checked with no DNA. CDR1 and CDR2 (germline): SGHRS, YFSETQ. The CDR3 totals 18 residues. This chain's CDR3 is CASSLTPTSGPSYNEQFF.

The chain carries TRBV3-1 and TRBJ2-1. The CDR3 length is 15 residues. Germline values: CDR1 LGHDT, CDR2 YNNKEL (reference sequence). The CDR3 region is CASSQDASFYNEQFF.

The V gene is TRBV24-1, the J gene TRBJ1-4; TCRdb calls TRBD1, which cannot be checked without DNA. The V gene's germline CDR1 is KGHDR and CDR2 SFDVKD. The length of the CDR3 is 16 residues. The CDR3 loop reads CATGGRTALGDEKLFF.

The chain recombines TRBV25-1 with TRBJ2-4; there is no DNA to check the TCRdb D call of TRBD1. Germline values: CDR1 MGHDK, CDR2 SYGVNS. This CDR3 region has 14 residues. This chain's CDR3 is CASSAPGTGNIQYF.

The CDR3 loop reads CASRMGLAGGYLYNEQFF. This chain uses TRBV12-3 or TRBV12-4 with TRBJ2-1; as DNA is missing, the TRBD2 call by TCRdb cannot be tested. The CDR3 consists of 18 residues.

The chain uses TRBV20-1 and TRBJ2-1. The CDR3 extends over 14 amino acids. CDR1 is DFQATT and CDR2 is SNEGSKA in the germline V gene (reference sequence). This chain's CDR3 is CSARRQSSYNEQFF.

The gene calls are TRBV5-1 and TRBJ2-5; TCRdb indicates TRBD1, and absent DNA this call remains unverified. CDR1 and CDR2 (germline): SGHRS, YFSETQ. The CDR3 consists of 14 residues. The CDR3 loop is CASSPPWAQETQYF.

This chain links TRBV29-1 with TRBJ2-1; no DNA is available, so the TRBD1 call from TCRdb remains unchecked. Germline values: CDR1 SQVTM, CDR2 ANQGSEA. The CDR3 is 15 amino acids. The chain's CDR3 is CSVGKKLQDYNEQFF.